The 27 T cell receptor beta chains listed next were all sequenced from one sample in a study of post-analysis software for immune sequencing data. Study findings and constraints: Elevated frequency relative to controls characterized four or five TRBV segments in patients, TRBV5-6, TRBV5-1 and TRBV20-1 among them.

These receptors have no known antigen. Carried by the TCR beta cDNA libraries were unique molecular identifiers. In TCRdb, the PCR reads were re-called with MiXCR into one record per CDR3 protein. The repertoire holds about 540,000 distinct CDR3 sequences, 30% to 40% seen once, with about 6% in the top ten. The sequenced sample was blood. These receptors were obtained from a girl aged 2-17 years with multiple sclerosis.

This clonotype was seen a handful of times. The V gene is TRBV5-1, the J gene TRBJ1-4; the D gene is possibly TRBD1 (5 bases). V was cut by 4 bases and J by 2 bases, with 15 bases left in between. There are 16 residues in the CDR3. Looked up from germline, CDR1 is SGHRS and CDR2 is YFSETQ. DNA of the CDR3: TGCGCCAGCAGCCGCTGGGACGTTAGCACTAATGAAAAACTGTTTTTT. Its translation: CASSRWDVSTNEKLFF.

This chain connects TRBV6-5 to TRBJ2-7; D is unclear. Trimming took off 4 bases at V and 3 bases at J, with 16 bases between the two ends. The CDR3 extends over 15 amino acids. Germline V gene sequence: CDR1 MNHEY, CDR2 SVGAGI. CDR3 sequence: CASSSYTHAGYEQYF. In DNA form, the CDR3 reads TGTGCCAGCAGTTCCTACACACACGCAGGCTACGAGCAGTACTTC.

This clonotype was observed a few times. The CDR3 is CASSFLSDTQYF. The CDR3 DNA is TGTGCCAGCAGCTTTCTTTCAGATACGCAGTATTTT. The chain employs TRBV11-2 and TRBJ2-3; no definite D call. Germline V gene sequence: CDR1 SGHAT, CDR2 FQNNGV. CDR3 size: 12 residues. V was clipped by 3 bases and J by 4 bases, with 5 bases between them.

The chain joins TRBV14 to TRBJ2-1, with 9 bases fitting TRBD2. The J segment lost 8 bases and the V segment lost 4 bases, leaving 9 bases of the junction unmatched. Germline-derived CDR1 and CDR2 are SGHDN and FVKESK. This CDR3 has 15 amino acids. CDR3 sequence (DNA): TGTGCCAGCAGCCCACAGCGGGGGGCCCAGGATGAGCAGTTCTTC. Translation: CASSPQRGAQDEQFF.

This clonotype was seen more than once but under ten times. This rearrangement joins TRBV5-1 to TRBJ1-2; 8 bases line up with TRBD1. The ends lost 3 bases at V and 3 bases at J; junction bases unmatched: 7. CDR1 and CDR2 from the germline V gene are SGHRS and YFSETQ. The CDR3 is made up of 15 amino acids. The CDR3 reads CASSSGQGEYYGYTF. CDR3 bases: TGCGCCAGCAGCTCCGGACAGGGAGAGTACTATGGCTACACCTTC.

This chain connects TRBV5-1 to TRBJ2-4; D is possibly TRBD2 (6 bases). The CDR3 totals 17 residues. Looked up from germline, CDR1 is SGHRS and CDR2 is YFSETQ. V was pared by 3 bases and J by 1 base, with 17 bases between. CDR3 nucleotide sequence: TGCGCCAGCAGCTCCTCCGTGGGTCGGGGGGCCAAAAACATTCAGTACTTC. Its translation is CASSSSVGRGAKNIQYF. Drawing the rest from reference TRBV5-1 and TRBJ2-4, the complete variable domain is KAGVTQTPRYLIKTRGQQVTLSCSPISGHRSVSWYQQTPGQGLQFLFEYFSETQRNKGNFPGRFSGRQFSNSRSEMNVSTLELGDSALYLCASSSSVGRGAKNIQYFGAGTRLSVL.

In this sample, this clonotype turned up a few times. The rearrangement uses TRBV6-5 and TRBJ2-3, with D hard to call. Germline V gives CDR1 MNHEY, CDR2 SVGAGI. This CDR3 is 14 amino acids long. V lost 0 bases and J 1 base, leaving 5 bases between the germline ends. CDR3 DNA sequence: TGTGCCAGCAGTTACTCCTCTCGCACAGATACGCAGTATTTT. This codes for CASSYSSRTDTQYF.

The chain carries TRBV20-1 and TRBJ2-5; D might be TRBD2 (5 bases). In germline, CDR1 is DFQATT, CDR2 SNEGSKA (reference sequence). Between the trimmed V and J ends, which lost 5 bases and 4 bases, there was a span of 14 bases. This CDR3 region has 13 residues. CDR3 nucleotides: TGCAGTGCTCGAGCCACCGGAGGAGAGACCCAGTACTTC. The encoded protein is CSARATGGETQYF.

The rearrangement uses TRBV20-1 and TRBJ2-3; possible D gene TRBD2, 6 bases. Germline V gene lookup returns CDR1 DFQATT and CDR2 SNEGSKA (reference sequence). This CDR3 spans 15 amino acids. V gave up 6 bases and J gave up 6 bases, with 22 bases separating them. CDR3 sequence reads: CSANSGGTSMDTQYF. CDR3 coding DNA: TGCAGTGCGAATTCTGGCGGAACTAGCATGGATACGCAGTATTTT.

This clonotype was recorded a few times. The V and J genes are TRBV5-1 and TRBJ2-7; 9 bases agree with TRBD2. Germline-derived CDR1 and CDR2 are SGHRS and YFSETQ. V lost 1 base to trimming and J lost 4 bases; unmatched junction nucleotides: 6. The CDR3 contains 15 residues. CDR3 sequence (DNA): TGCGCCAGCAGCTTGTCGGGACTAGCACTGTACGAGCAGTACTTC. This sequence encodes CASSLSGLALYEQYF.

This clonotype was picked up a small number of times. The CDR3 bases are TGTGCCAGCAGCTTCCGGGCCGATAACTATGGCTACACCTTC. The encoded protein is CASSFRADNYGYTF. V gene TRBV13 combines with J gene TRBJ1-2, with unresolved D. This CDR3 has 14 residues. Germline V gene lookup returns CDR1 PRHDT and CDR2 FYEKMQ (reference sequence). Trimming took off 3 bases at V and 1 base at J, with 9 bases between the two ends.

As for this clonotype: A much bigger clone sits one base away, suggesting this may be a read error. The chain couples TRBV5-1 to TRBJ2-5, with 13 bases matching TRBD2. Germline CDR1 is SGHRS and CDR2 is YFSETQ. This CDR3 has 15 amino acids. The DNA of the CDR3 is TGCGCCAGCAGCGAAACTAGCGGGGGGGCCTACGAGCAGCACTTC. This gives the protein CASSETSGGAYEQHF.

The CDR3 nucleotides read TGCGCCAGCAGCCGCTCCTCGGGGCAGTCAAATCAGCCCCAGCATTTT. Residues: CASSRSSGQSNQPQHF. The V call is TRBV5-1, the J call TRBJ1-5; D perhaps matches TRBD1 (5 bases). In germline, CDR1 is SGHRS, CDR2 YFSETQ. The CDR3 sequence is 16 residues long. V was shortened by 4 bases and J by 4 bases, with 18 bases between the two germline ends. The full variable domain, rest sourced from reference TRBV5-1 and TRBJ1-5, is KAGVTQTPRYLIKTRGQQVTLSCSPISGHRSVSWYQQTPGQGLQFLFEYFSETQRNKGNFPGRFSGRQFSNSRSEMNVSTLELGDSALYLCASSRSSGQSNQPQHFGDGTRLSIL.

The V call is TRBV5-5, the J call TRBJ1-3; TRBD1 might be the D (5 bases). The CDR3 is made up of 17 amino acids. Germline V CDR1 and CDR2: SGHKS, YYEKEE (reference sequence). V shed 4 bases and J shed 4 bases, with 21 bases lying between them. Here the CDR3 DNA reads TGTGCCAGCAGCCAAATCGCTGGACCGCGACAGGGAAACACCATATATTTT. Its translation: CASSQIAGPRQGNTIYF.

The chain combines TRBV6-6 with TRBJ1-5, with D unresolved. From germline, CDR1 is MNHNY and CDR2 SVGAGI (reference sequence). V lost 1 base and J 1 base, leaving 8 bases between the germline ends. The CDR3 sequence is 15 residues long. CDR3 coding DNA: TGTGCCAGCAGTTACTTCATCAGGAGCAATCAGCCCCAGCATTTT. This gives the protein CASSYFIRSNQPQHF.

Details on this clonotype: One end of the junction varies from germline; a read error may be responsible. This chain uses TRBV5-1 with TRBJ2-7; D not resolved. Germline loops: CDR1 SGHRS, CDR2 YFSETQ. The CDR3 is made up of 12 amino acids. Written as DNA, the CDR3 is TGCGCCAGTAGCTTGGACCAATACGAGCAGTACTTC. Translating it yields CASSLDQYEQYF.

CDR3 amino acids: CASRASGGPQETQYF. The CDR3 bases are TGTGCCAGCAGAGCTAGCGGGGGCCCACAAGAGACCCAGTACTTC. V and J are TRBV6-6 and TRBJ2-5; 10 nucleotides agree with TRBD2. This CDR3 is 15 amino acids long. From germline, CDR1 is MNHNY and CDR2 SVGAGI (reference sequence). Unmatched junction bases numbered 6, after V lost 6 bases and J lost 2 bases.

CDR3 sequence reads: CSARESAGGDEQFF. DNA of the CDR3: TGCAGTGCTAGAGAATCAGCGGGGGGAGATGAGCAGTTCTTC. The chain uses TRBV20-1 and TRBJ2-1, with 9 bases identical to TRBD2. The V gene end was trimmed by 0 bases and the J gene end by 8 bases; junction bases not matched to a gene: 5. The CDR3 is made up of 14 amino acids. Germline CDR1 is DFQATT and CDR2 is SNEGSKA (reference sequence).

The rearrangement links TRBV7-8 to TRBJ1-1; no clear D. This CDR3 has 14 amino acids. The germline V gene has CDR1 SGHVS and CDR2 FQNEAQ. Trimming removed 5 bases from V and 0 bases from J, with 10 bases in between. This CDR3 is CASSKSTLNTEAFF. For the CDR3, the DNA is TGTGCCAGCAGCAAAAGTACTTTGAACACTGAAGCTTTCTTT.

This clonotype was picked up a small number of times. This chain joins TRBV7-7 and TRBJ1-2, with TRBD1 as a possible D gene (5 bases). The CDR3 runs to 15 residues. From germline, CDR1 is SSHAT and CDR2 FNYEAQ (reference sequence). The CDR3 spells CASGGPRRGSYGYTF. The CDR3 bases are TGTGCTAGCGGGGGACCTAGGAGGGGATCGTATGGCTACACCTTC.

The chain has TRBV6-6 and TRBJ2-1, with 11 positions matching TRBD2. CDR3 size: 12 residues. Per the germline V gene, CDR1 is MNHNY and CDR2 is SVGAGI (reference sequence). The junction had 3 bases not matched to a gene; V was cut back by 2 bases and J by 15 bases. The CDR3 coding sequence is TGTGCCAGCAGTTACGGGCTAGCGGGGGGGTTCTTC. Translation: CASSYGLAGGFF.

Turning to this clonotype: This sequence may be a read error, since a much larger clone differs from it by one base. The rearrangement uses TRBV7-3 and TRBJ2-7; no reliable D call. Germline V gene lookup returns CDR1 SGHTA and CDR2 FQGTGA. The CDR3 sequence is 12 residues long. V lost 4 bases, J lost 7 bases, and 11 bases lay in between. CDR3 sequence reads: CASSSLHNEQYF. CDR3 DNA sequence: TGTGCCAGCAGCTCCCTCCACAATGAGCAGTACTTC.

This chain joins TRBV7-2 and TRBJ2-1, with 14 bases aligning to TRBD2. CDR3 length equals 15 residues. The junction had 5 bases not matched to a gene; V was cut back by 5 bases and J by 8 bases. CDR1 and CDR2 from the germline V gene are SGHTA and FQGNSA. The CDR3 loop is CASSPTSGGADEQFF. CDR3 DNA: TGTGCCAGCAGCCCGACTAGCGGGGGGGCCGATGAGCAGTTCTTC.

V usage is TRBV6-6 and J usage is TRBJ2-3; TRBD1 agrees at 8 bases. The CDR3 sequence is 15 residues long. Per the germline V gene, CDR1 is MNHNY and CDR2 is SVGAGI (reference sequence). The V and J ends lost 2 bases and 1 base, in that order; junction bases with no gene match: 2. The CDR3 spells CASSYAGQGTDTQYF. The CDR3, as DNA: TGTGCCAGCAGTTACGCGGGACAGGGCACAGATACGCAGTATTTT.

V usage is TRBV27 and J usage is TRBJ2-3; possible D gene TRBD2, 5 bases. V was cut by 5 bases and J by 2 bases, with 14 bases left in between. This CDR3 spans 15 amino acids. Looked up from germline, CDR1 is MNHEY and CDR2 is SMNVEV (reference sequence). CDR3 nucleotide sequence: TGTGCCAGCAGTATCCTAGAGGGCTTCACAGATACGCAGTATTTT. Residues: CASSILEGFTDTQYF.

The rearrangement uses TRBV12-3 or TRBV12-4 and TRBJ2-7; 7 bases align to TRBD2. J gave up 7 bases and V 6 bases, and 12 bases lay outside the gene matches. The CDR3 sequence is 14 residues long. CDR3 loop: CASSNTGPGREQYF. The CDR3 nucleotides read TGTGCCAGCAGCAACACGGGGCCCGGGAGGGAGCAGTACTTC.

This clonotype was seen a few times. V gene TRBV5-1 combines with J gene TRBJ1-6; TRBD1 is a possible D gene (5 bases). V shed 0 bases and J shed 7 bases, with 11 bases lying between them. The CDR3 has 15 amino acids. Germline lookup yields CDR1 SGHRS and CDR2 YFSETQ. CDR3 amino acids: CASSLEGRVNSPLHF. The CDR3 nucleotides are TGCGCCAGCAGCTTGGAGGGCAGGGTAAATTCACCCCTCCACTTT.